Below, one T cell receptor (beta chain) is given with its context. Its specificity is unknown. Assay used: immunoSEQ multiplex PCR; TCRdb lists only in-frame clones, some missing. Of about 390,000 clones in the sample, about 92% were seen once. This entry belongs to a study of Ad26.COV2.S vaccination and SARS-CoV-2 variants. Study-level findings and limits: Substantial breadth was reportedly displayed by spike-specific CD8+ and CD4+ T cell responses after vaccination.

Germline V gene sequence: CDR1 LGHNA, CDR2 YSLEER. Deletions cut 0 bases from V and 4 bases from J, with 7 bases between. The CDR3 has 13 amino acids. The sample's treatment: some 20 received Ad26.COV2.S at low or high dose, single or two shots; about 5 received placebo; per-sample allocation not given. Samples analyzed were those drawn on day 63 after the first vaccine or placebo injection. It was Wuhan-strain SARS-CoV-2 spike that the Ad26 vaccine vector expressed. Sequencing used peripheral blood, obtained in a trial of Ad26.COV2.S vaccine versus placebo. The receptor was derived from a person aged 18 to 65 who received the Ad26.COV2.S COVID-19 vaccine or a placebo. The V gene is TRBV4-3, the J gene TRBJ2-7; D gene uncertain. The CDR3 loop reads CASSQDPWYEQYF. As DNA, the CDR3 is TGCGCCAGCAGCCAAGATCCATGGTACGAGCAGTACTTC.